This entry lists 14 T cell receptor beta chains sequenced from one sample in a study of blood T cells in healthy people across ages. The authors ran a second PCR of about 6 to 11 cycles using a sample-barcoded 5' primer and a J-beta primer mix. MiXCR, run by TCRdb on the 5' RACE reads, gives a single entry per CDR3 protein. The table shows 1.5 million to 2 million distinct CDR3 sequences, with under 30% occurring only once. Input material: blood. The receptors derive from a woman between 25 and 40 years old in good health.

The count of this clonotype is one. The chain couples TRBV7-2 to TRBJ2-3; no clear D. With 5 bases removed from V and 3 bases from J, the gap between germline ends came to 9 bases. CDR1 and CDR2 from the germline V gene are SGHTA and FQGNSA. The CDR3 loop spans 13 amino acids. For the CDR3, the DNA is TGTGCCAGCAGCCCAGAAAAGACAGATACGCAGTATTTT. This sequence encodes CASSPEKTDTQYF.

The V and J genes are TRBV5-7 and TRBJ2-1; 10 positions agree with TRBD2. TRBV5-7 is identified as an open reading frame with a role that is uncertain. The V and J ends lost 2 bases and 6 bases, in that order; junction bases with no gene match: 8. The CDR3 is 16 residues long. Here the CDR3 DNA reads TGTGCCAGCAGCTTCGAGACTAGCGGGCGAGGCAATGAGCAGTTCTTC. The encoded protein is CASSFETSGRGNEQFF.

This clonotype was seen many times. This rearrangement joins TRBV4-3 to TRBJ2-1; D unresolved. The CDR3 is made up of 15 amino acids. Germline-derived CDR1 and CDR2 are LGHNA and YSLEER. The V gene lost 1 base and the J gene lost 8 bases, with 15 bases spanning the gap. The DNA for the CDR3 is TGCGCCAGCAGCCAAGTACTGACTGGCTTCGATGAGCAGTTCTTC. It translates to CASSQVLTGFDEQFF.

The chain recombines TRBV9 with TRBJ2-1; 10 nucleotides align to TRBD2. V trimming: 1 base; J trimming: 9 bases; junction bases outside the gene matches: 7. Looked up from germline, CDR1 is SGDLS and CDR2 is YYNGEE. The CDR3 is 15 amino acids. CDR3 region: CASSVMSGGGGEQFF. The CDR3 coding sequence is TGTGCCAGCAGCGTAATGAGCGGGGGGGGCGGTGAGCAGTTCTTC.

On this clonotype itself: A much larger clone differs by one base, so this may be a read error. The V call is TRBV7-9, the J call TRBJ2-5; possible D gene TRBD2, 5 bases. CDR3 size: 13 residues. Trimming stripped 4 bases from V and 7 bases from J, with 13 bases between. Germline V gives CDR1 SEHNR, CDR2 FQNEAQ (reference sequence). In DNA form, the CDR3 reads TGTGCCAGCAGCTCCACTAGGGTAGGGACCCAGTACTTC. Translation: CASSSTRVGTQYF. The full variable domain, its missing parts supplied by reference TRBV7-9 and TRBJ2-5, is DTGVSQNPRHKITKRGQNVTFRCDPISEHNRLYWYRQTLGQGPEFLTYFQNEAQLEKSRLLSDRFSAERPKGSFSTLEIQRTEQGDSAMYLCASSSTRVGTQYFGPGTRLLVL.

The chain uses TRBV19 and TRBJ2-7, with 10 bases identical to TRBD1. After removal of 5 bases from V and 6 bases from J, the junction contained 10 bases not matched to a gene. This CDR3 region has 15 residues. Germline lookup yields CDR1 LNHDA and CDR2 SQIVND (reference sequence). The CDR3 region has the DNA TGTGCCAGTAGTGGATCCGGGACAGGGGAAAGCGAGCAGTACTTC. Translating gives CASSGSGTGESEQYF.

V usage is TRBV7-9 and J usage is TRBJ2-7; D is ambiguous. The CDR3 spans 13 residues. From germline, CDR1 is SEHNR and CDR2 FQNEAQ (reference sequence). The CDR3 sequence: CPPRLRKVYEQYF. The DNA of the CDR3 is TGTCCTCCTCGACTTAGGAAGGTTTACGAGCAGTACTTC. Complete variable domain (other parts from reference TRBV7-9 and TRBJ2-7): DTGVSQNPRHKITKRGQNVTFRCDPISEHNRLYWYRQTLGQGPEFLTYFQNEAQLEKSRLLSDRFSAERPKGSFSTLEIQRTEQGDSAMYLCPPRLRKVYEQYFGPGTRLTVT.

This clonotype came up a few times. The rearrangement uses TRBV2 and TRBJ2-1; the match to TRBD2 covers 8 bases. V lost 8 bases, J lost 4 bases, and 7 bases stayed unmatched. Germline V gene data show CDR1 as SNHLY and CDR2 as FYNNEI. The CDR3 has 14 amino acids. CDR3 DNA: TGTGCCAGCTTACGGACTAGCCAATACAATGAGCAGTTCTTC. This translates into CASLRTSQYNEQFF.

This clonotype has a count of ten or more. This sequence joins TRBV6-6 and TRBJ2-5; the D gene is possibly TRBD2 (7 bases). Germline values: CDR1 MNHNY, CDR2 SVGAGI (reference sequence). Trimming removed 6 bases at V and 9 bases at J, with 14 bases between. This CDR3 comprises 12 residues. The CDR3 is CASRGGQEPQYF. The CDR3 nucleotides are TGTGCCAGCAGGGGGGGGCAGGAGCCCCAGTACTTC.

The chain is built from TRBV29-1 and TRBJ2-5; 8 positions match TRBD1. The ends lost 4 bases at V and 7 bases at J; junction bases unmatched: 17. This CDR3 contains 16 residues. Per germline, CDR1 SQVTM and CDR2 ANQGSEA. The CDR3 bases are TGCAGCGTTGCCCCATGGAGGGCAGGGGGCGTGGGGACCCAGTACTTC. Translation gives CSVAPWRAGGVGTQYF.

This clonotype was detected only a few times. In DNA form, the CDR3 reads TGTGCCATCAGTGAAAGGGATCCCGATGAGCAGTACTTC. Translated, it gives CAISERDPDEQYF. The chain joins TRBV10-3 to TRBJ2-5; D not resolved. Germline-derived CDR1 and CDR2 are ENHRY and SYGVKD. The ends were cut back, 3 bases at V and 11 bases at J, with 16 bases in the middle. The CDR3 has 13 residues.

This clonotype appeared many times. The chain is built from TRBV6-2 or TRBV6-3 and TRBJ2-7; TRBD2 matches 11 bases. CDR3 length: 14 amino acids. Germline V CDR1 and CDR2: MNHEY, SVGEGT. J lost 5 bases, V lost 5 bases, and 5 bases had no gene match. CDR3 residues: CASSRLAGIDEQYF. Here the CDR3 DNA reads TGTGCCAGCAGTAGACTAGCGGGAATCGACGAGCAGTACTTC.

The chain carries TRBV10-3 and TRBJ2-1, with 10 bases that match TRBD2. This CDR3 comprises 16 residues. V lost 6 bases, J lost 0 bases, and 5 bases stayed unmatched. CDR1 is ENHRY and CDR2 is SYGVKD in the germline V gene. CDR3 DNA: TGTGCCATCAGAAGTAGCGGGGGGAACTCCTACAATGAGCAGTTCTTC. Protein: CAIRSSGGNSYNEQFF.

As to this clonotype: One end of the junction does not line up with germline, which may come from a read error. The CDR3 region has the DNA TGCGCCAACAGCGCGGTAGGGGACCCCGACGAGCAGTACTTC. It yields the protein CANSAVGDPDEQYF. The chain joins TRBV5-1 to TRBJ2-7, with D tentatively TRBD1 or TRBD2 (5 bases each). Germline V CDR1 and CDR2: SGHRS, YFSETQ. This CDR3 region has 14 residues.